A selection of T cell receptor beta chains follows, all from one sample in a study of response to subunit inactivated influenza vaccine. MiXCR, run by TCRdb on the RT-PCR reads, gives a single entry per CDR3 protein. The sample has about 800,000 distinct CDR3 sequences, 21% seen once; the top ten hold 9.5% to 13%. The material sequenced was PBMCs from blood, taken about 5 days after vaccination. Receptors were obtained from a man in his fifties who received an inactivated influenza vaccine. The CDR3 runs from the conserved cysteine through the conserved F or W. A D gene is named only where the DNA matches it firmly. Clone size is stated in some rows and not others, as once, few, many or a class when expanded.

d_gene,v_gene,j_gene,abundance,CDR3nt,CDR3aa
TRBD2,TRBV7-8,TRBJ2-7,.,TGTGCCAGCAGCTGGACTAGCTCGACATACGAGCAGTACTTC,CASSWTSSTYEQYF
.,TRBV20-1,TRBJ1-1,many,TGCAGTGCCGTAATAGGGGAGGGCACTGAAGCTTTCTTT,CSAVIGEGTEAFF
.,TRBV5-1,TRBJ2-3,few,TGCGCCAGCAGCCATACTAGCAGCCGCACAGATACGCAGTATTTT,CASSHTSSRTDTQYF
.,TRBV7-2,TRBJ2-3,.,TGTGCCAGCAGCTCCCCGAGGATCGGCACAGATACGCAGTATTTT,CASSSPRIGTDTQYF
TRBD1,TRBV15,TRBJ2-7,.,TGTGCCACCAGCAGAGGAGACAGGGGATCAGGTAACGAGCAGTACTTC,CATSRGDRGSGNEQYF
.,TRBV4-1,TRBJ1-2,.,TGCGCCAGCAGCCCTCGGGCCATTGCCTATGGCTACACCTTC,CASSPRAIAYGYTF
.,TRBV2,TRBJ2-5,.,TGTGCCAGCAGTGTCGACAACCAAGAGACCCAGTACTTC,CASSVDNQETQYF
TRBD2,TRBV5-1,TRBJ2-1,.,TGCGCCAGCACAGAGTTAGCGGGAGGGGATGAGCAGTTCTTC,CASTELAGGDEQFF
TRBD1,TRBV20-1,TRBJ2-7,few,TGCAGTGCAAGACCGGGACAGGGGGCCCCCTACGAGCAGTACTTC,CSARPGQGAPYEQYF
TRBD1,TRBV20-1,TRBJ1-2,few,TGCAGTGCTGGGACAGGGGGTCTTGGCTACACCTTC,CSAGTGGLGYTF
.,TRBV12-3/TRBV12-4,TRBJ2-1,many,TGTGCCAGCAGTTTAAGGGAAGGGAGCAATGAGCAGTTCTTC,CASSLREGSNEQFF
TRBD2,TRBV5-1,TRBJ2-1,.,TGCGCCAGCAGCGGGGGACTAGCGGGATACAATGAGCAGTTCTTC,CASSGGLAGYNEQFF
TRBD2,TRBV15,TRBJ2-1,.,TGTGCCACCAGCAGAGCAGCGGGAGGGAACAATGAGCAGTTCTTC,CATSRAAGGNNEQFF
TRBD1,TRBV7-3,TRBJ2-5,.,TGTGCCAGCAGCTTAACTCGGGACAGCCAAGAGACCCAGTACTTC,CASSLTRDSQETQYF
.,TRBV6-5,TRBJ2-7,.,TGTGCCAGCAGTTACTCCGGCGGGCGAAGCTCCTACGAGCAGTACTTC,CASSYSGGRSSYEQYF
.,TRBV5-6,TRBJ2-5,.,TGTGCCAGCAGCTTTGGGGGGCGCTGGGAGACCCAGTACTTC,CASSFGGRWETQYF
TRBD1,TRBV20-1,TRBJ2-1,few,TGCAGTGTACAAAGACCGGGACAGGGGGCCTACAATGAGCAGTTCTTC,CSVQRPGQGAYNEQFF
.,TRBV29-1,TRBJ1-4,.,TGCAGCGTTGAAGGTGGGCAGAGTAATGAAAAACTGTTTTTT,CSVEGGQSNEKLFF
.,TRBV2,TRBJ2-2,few,TGTGCCAGCAGGATAGGAGGAATTTGGGATCCCGGGGAGCTGTTTTTT,CASRIGGIWDPGELFF
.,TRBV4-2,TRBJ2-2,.,TGTGCCAGCAGCCAAGTTCAATCGGACAACGGGGAGCTGTTTTTT,CASSQVQSDNGELFF
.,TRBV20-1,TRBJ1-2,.,TGCAGTGCTAGAAGACATCGACAGGAGGGGGGCTACACCTTC,CSARRHRQEGGYTF
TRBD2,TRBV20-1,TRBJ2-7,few,TGCAGTGCTAGAGATCCTAGCGGGGCGACTTACGAGCAGTACTTC,CSARDPSGATYEQYF
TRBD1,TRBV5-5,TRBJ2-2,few,TGTGCCAGCAGCGTACGGACAGGGACAAGTGGCACCGGGGAGCTGTTTTTT,CASSVRTGTSGTGELFF
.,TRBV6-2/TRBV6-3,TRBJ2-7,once,TGTGCCAGCACCACGGTAGGGGGCGAGCAGTACTTC,CASTTVGGEQYF
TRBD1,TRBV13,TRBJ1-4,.,TGTGCCAGCAGCTTAGGCTGGAGACAGGGGAATGAAAAACTGTTTTTT,CASSLGWRQGNEKLFF
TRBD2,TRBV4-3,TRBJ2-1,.,TGCGCCAGCAGCCGCGGACTAGCGGGGGGACCTGGTGAGCAGTTCTTC,CASSRGLAGGPGEQFF
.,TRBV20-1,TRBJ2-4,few,TGCAGTGCTAGAGCACCCCTCGGGAAGATGAACATTCAGTACTTC,CSARAPLGKMNIQYF
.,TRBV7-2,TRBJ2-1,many,TGTGCCAGCAGCTTAAGTAGGTTTAGCTCCTACAATGAGCAGTTCTTC,CASSLSRFSSYNEQFF
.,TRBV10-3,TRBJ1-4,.,TGTGCCATCAGTGATGGGGTTAATGAAAAACTGTTTTTT,CAISDGVNEKLFF
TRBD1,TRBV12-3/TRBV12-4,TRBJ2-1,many,TGTGCCAGCAGTTGGGACAGAGCAAATGAGCAGTTCTTC,CASSWDRANEQFF
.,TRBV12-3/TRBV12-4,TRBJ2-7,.,TGTGCCAGCAGTGTAATAGTACACGGTGGCGAGCAGTACTTC,CASSVIVHGGEQYF
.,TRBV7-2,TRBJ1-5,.,TGTGCCAGCAGCTTCCGGGCGAGCAATCAGCCCCAGCATTTT,CASSFRASNQPQHF
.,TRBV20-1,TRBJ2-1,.,TGCAGTGCTAGAGTGTATAGCGGTCACAATGAGCAGTTCTTC,CSARVYSGHNEQFF
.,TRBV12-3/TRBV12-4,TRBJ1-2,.,TGTGCCAGCAGTTTAGTATCGGGATTTGGCTACACCTTC,CASSLVSGFGYTF
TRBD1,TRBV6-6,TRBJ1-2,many,TGTGCCAGCAGACCCGGACAGGGGAACTATGGCTACACCTTC,CASRPGQGNYGYTF
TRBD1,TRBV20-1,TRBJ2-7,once,TGCAGTGCTCCCGAGACAGGGGAGGTCGACGAGCAGTACTTC,CSAPETGEVDEQYF
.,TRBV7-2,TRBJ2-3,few,TGTGCCAGCAGCCTACAGGAGTCAGATACGCAGTATTTT,CASSLQESDTQYF
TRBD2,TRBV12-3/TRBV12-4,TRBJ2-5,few,TGTGCCAGCAGTTTCGGGGGACTAGCGGAAGAGACCCAGTACTTC,CASSFGGLAEETQYF
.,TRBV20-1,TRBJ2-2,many,TGCAGTGCTCAGGGCACCGGGGAGCTGTTTTTT,CSAQGTGELFF
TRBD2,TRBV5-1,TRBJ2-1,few,TGCGCCAGCAGCTTGGCCCCCAGGACTAGCGGGGGCAATGAGCAGTTCTTC,CASSLAPRTSGGNEQFF
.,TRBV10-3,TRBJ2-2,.,TGTGCCATCAGTGCTCCGGAAGGGAGCGCCGGGGAGCTGTTTTTT,CAISAPEGSAGELFF
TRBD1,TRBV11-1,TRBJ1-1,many,TGTGCCAGCAGCTGGGGGATGACAGGGCTGAACACTGAAGCTTTCTTT,CASSWGMTGLNTEAFF
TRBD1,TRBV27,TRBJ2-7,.,TGTGCCAGCAGGGAGGAGACAGGGTCTATTGTCGAGCAGTACTTC,CASREETGSIVEQYF
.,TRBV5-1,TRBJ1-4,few,TGCGCCAGCAGCTTGGCAGGGAATAATGAAAAACTGTTTTTT,CASSLAGNNEKLFF
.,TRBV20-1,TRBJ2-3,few,TGCAGTGCTAGAAACCTACGGGAGTCCGCAGATACGCAGTATTTT,CSARNLRESADTQYF
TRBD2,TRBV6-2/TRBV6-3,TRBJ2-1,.,TGTGCCAGCAGTTACTCCTCGGGCGGGGGTTTGGATGAGCAGTTCTTC,CASSYSSGGGLDEQFF
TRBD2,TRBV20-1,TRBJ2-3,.,TGCAGTGCTAGTAGGTCTAGCGGGAGAACAGATACGCAGTATTTT,CSASRSSGRTDTQYF
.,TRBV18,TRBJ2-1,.,TGTGCCAGCTCACCAAACAGGGCAAGCTCCTACGAGCAGTTCTTC,CASSPNRASSYEQFF
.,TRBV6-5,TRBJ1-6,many,TGTGCCAGCAGTTACGAGTCGTATAATTCACCCCTCCACTTT,CASSYESYNSPLHF
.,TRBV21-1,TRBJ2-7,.,TGTGCCAGCAGCAAAGGCAGATGCTCCTACGAGCAGTACTTC,CASSKGRCSYEQYF